One T cell receptor beta chain is described in this entry. Which antigen it targets is not known. No base quality information exists; no much larger clone differs at one position. These data come from a study of neurological immune-mediated disorders (dated by TCRdb to between 2018 and 2020). Concerning the study at large: Peripheral blood TCR-beta repertoires from HTLV-I-associated myelopathy (HAM/TSP) patients, multiple sclerosis patients and healthy controls were compared by UMI-based sequencing. Longitudinal samples, technical triplicates and paired sorted CD4+ and CD8+ T-cell subsets, alongside PBMC samples, were included among the approximately 110 TCR-beta libraries. The cohort was made up of about 66 subjects, consisting of about 15 HAM/TSP patients, 34 multiple sclerosis patients and around 20 healthy controls.

The germline V gene gives CDR1 as MNHNS and CDR2 as SASEGT. Germline trimming: 2 bases from V, 7 bases from J; junction bases outside gene matches: 2. The CDR3, from cysteine to phenylalanine, totals 13 residues. Only CDR3 DNA remains: 39 bases, in frame from the first base. General study outcomes and caveats: TCR clonal expansion was highest in HAM/TSP patients and lowest in MS patients, with MS patients falling below even healthy controls. No identical CDR3 amino acid sequences were shared among expanded clones across subjects, suggesting private TCR-beta repertoires in all groups.

cDNA was synthesized by template-switch 5'RACE using a primer with a 10-nucleotide random unique molecular identifier that tagged each TCR transcript. Every sequencing run covered 15-18 subjects and yielded more than 160 million TCR-beta sequences. The RNeasy kit was used for extraction of total RNA. Using the KAPA Real-time Library Amplification kit, TCR-beta VDJ regions were amplified with primers for the TCR constant region and the 5'RACE anchor. A first PCR added sample indexes and Illumina adaptors, after which a second PCR increased the library yield. The roughly 650 bp TCR product was size-selected on a 2% E-gel SizeSelection system after Ampure bead purification. Before pooling, library quality was checked on a Bioanalyzer, concentration was measured with Qubit, and libraries were quantified with the Kapa Library Quantification kit. An Illumina HiSeq 2500 was used to sequence the libraries paired-end at 2 x 150 bp. To increase sequence diversity, about 25-31% phiX was spiked into each library pool. Regarding the original processing steps: The UMI-based MiGEC pipeline processed quality-filtered reads and removed over 75% of raw TCR sequences during error correction. IMGT germline references were used for alignment of VDJ genes, and clonotypes were defined by a unique CDR3 amino acid sequence together with V-J genes. Clonal expansion, Shannon diversity and CDR3 relatedness (CalcPairwiseDistances, ClusterSamples) were evaluated with VDJtools, and phylogenetic trees were built with CLCbio workbench. Expanded clones were defined as having at least 8 unique UMIs, based on coefficient-of-variation modelling across technical triplicates. Starting from the raw public reads, TCRdb applied fastp trimming at Q25, assembled clones with MiXCR and retained in-frame beta chains. Merged by CDR3 protein, the rows form single entries marked with the most common genes and DNA. TCRdb assigned the V and J calls; the authors' analysis was not used. The sample table lists 74,000 or so distinct CDR3 sequences, roughly 9.5% of them with a count of one. The ten largest clonotypes hold approximately 1.5% of the sample.

Blood bank volunteers in Maryland, USA served as the healthy controls. Unsorted PBMC libraries were generated from 2 million PBMCs stored in RNAlater at -80 °C until RNA extraction. Peripheral blood was subjected to Ficoll-Hypaque density gradient centrifugation to isolate PBMCs, which were then cryopreserved in liquid nitrogen. The rearranged chain carries TRBV6-1 and TRBJ2-1, with 7 middle bases fitting TRBD1. Sequencing input: PBMCs. This TCR came from a man aged 45-60 years in good health. The CDR3 in this case is CASSEQGVNEQFF. The nucleotide sequence is given as TGTGCCAGCAGTGAACAGGGGGTAAATGAGCAGTTCTTC.